What follows is one T cell receptor (beta chain) and its context. The antigen is unknown. MiXCR was run by TCRdb on the 5' RACE reads, yielding one entry per CDR3 protein. The sample records under 300,000 distinct CDR3 sequences, about 17% being singletons. The V and J ends lost 3 bases and 2 bases, in that order; junction bases with no gene match: 10. The CDR3 runs 17 residues. Germline CDR1 and CDR2: LNHNV and YYDKDF (reference sequence). This entry comes from a study of T-cell memory formation after mild COVID-19. Overall study results and limits: Clones that shrank (day 15 to 85) were balanced CD4/CD8, whereas later expanders leaned CD4+.

The sequenced material came from PBMCs or a T cell subset sorted from them (not recorded which). J is TRBJ2-3 and V is TRBV15; 8 bases map to TRBD2. The clonotype originates from a man between 18 and 35 years old who had mild COVID-19 (a few samples of this study predate the infection). Cell type and time point are not known. The CDR3 sequence is CATSRPYLAGNTDTQYF. In DNA form, the CDR3 reads TGTGCCACCAGCAGGCCTTACTTAGCGGGGAACACAGATACGCAGTATTTT. The full variable domain, in which reference TRBV15 and TRBJ2-3 provide the parts outside the CDR3, is DAMVIQNPRYQVTQFGKPVTLSCSQTLNHNVMYWYQQKSSQAPKLLFHYYDKDFNNEADTPDNFQSRRPNTSFCFLDIRSPGLGDTAMYLCATSRPYLAGNTDTQYFGPGTRLTVL.